The sequence of this T cell receptor (beta chain) was determined in a study of OX40 agonist ivuxolimab in advanced cancers. Sequencing was performed with immunoSEQ multiplex PCR; in TCRdb, only in-frame clones are kept and a portion is missing. The data show some 19,000 clones, roughly nine tenths seen once. Blood samples were obtained at baseline, cycle 4 day 1, and cycle 7 day 1. CDR3 length: 14 residues. Germline CDR1 reads MNHEY; CDR2 reads SVGAGI. Trimming cost V 6 bases and J 3 bases, with 14 bases left between them. The V gene is TRBV6-5, the J gene TRBJ1-1, with D perhaps TRBD1 (5 bases). The sequences come from CD4+ or CD8+ T cells sorted from blood, collected in a trial of the OX40 agonist ivuxolimab. The sequence derives from an adult with an advanced solid tumor such as melanoma, head and neck, liver or kidney cancer. CDR3 in amino acids: CASSGRGEHTEAFF. The CDR3 coding sequence is TGTGCCAGCAGCGGGAGGGGAGAGCACACTGAAGCTTTCTTT.